This T cell receptor beta chain stems from a study of shared clonotypes between healthy human individuals. Study-level findings and limits: When compared with the clonotypes that were shared by all four sorted-subset donors, the non-shared clonotypes turned out to have lower generation probabilities. Researchers found naive subsets generally carried larger estimated richness than memory subsets.

Produced via immunoSEQ multiplex PCR; TCRdb's table is partial and in-frame only. The sample carries approximately 340,000 clones, roughly 70% recorded once. This CDR3 is built from 15 residues. Trimming shortened V by 1 base and J by 1 base, and 11 bases separated the two germline ends. Germline loops: CDR1 SGHRS, CDR2 YFSETQ. A remark on this clone: Antigen specificity is unknown.

The receptor's source is a man aged 25-40 years in good health. Source material: memory CD4+ T cells sorted from blood. The subset was: CD45RA-negative fraction. V is TRBV5-1 and J is TRBJ2-5, with D possibly TRBD1 on 6 matching bases. The CDR3 loop is CASSLRTGPQETQYF. The CDR3, as DNA: TGCGCCAGCAGCTTGAGAACAGGGCCCCAAGAGACCCAGTACTTC.